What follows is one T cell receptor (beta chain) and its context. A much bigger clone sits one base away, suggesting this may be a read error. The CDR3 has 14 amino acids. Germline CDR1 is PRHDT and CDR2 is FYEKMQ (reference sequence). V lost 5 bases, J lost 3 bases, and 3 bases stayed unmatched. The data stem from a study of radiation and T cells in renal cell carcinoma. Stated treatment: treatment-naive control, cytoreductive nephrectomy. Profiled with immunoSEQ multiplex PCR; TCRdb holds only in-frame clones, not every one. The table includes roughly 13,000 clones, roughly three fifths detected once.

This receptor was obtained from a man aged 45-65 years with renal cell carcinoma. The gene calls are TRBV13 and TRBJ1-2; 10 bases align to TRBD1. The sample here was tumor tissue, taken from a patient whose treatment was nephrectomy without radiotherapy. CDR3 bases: TGTGCCAGCAGCCACGGGACAGGGGACTATGGCTACACCTTC. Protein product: CASSHGTGDYGYTF.